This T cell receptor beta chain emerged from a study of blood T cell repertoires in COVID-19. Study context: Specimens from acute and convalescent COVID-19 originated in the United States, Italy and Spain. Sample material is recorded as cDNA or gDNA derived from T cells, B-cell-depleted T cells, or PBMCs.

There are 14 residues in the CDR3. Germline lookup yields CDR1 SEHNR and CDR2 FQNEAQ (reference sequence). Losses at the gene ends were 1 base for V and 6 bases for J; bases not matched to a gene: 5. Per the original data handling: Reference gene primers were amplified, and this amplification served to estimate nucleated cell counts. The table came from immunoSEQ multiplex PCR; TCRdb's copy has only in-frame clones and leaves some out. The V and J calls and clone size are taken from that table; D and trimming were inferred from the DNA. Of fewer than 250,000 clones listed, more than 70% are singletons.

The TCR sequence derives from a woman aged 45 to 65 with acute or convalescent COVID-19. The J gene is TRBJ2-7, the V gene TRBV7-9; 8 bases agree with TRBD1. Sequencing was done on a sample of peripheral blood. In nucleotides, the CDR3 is TGTGCCAGCAGCTTAGAGGACAGGGTAGGCGAGCAGTACTTC. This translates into CASSLEDRVGEQYF.